This T cell receptor beta chain emerged from a study of cytomegalovirus exposure and HLA in healthy donors. Study context: It was reported in a later analysis that the 100 to 150 validation repertoires used the same platform as the 650 to 800 first-cohort repertoires.

To note about this clone: What it recognizes is unknown.

Repertoires were generated with immunoSEQ multiplex PCR, while TCRdb's copy carries only in-frame clones and drops some. This table has fewer than 250,000 clones, around nine tenths appearing once. Overall study findings and caveats: The classifier was said to identify cytomegalovirus status with high specificity and sensitivity. The investigators catalogued 150 or so TCR beta chains as cytomegalovirus-associated.

The donors were members of the roughly 120-subject validation cohort (separate from the approximately 670-subject first cohort). The CDR3 is 11 amino acids. Germline V gene lookup returns CDR1 SQVTM and CDR2 ANQGSEA. Trimming stripped 3 bases from V and 11 bases from J, with 13 bases between. Sequenced: PBMCs. The chain carries TRBV29-1 and TRBJ1-1, with D unclear. This receptor was identified in a young woman in good health and CMV-seropositive. The CDR3 DNA is TGCAGCGTTGAGGAGTTCGCTGTCGCTTTCTTT. This encodes CSVEEFAVAFF. Variable domain in full (rest from reference TRBV29-1 and TRBJ1-1): SAVISQKPSRDICQRGTSLTIQCQVDSQVTMMFWYRQQPGQSLTLIATANQGSEATYESGFVIDKFPISRPNLTFSTLTVSNMSPEDSSIYLCSVEEFAVAFFGQGTRLTVV.